This entry lists 12 T cell receptor beta chains sequenced from one sample in a study of T cell responses to AZD1222 COVID-19 vaccine. Here immunoSEQ multiplex PCR was the method, and the copy in TCRdb shows in-frame clones only, minus some. The sample lists about 110,000 clones, around nine tenths occurring once. The sample in question was peripheral blood, obtained 28 days after the second AZD1222 dose. These receptors all come from an adult who received the AZD1222 COVID-19 vaccine.

This clone was recorded a few times. The J gene is TRBJ1-2, the V gene TRBV28; D not resolved. The CDR3 is 13 amino acids. Trimming removed 3 bases from V and 3 bases from J, with 8 bases in between. Germline loops: CDR1 MDHEN, CDR2 SYDVKM. The CDR3 DNA reads as TGTGCCAGCAGTTTCGGGAACGACTATGGCTACACCTTC. It yields the protein CASSFGNDYGYTF.

The chain is built from TRBV2 and TRBJ1-5; TRBD1 might be the D (6 bases). CDR3 size: 14 residues. The V end lost 7 bases, the J end lost 0 bases, and 10 bases lay between the germline ends. Germline CDR1 and CDR2: SNHLY and FYNNEI. CDR3 in amino acids: CASTRTVSNQPQHF. The CDR3 bases are TGTGCCAGCACGCGGACAGTTAGCAATCAGCCCCAGCATTTT.

V is TRBV12-3 or TRBV12-4 and J is TRBJ1-1, with D tentatively TRBD1 (6 bases). V lost 6 bases to trimming and J lost 9 bases, with 11 bases between them. The CDR3 length is 11 residues. The CDR3 DNA reads TGTGCCAGCAGCTGGGGGGGCCAAGCTTTCTTT. Protein sequence: CASSWGGQAFF.

The chain carries TRBV27 and TRBJ2-1; D remains ambiguous. CDR3 length: 15 residues. Trimming stripped 3 bases from V and 5 bases from J, with 14 bases between. CDR1 and CDR2 (germline): MNHEY, SMNVEV (reference sequence). The CDR3 DNA is TGTGCCAGCAGTTTGATTCCAAGACTTAACAATGAGCAGTTCTTC. This gives the protein CASSLIPRLNNEQFF.

This rearrangement joins TRBV7-3 to TRBJ2-7; D assignment may be TRBD1 or TRBD2 (6 bases each). Germline V gene lookup returns CDR1 SGHTA and CDR2 FQGTGA. V was cut by 4 bases and J by 6 bases, with 13 bases left in between. CDR3 length equals 13 residues. The CDR3, as DNA: TGTGCCAGCAGCTCTCGACGGGGGCTCGAGCAGTACTTC. Amino acids: CASSSRRGLEQYF.

J is TRBJ2-3 and V is TRBV28; D is unclear. The germline V gene has CDR1 MDHEN and CDR2 SYDVKM. V lost 3 bases and J lost 3, with 13 bases in between. This CDR3 region has 15 residues. The CDR3 DNA is TGTGCCAGCAGTTTGCCCCGGGCGCGAACAGATACGCAGTATTTT. This translates into CASSLPRARTDTQYF.

The CDR3 coding sequence is TGTGCCAGCAGCCCACGGGACTATTCAACGATGACGTACAATGAGCAGTTCTTC. Its protein product is CASSPRDYSTMTYNEQFF. J is TRBJ2-1 and V is TRBV7-9; TRBD2 agrees at 7 bases. Germline V lookup: CDR1 SEHNR, CDR2 FQNEAQ (reference sequence). The CDR3 length is 18 residues. The V and J ends lost 5 bases and 4 bases, in that order; junction bases with no gene match: 17.

The CDR3 nucleotides are TGCGCCAGCAGGCCCAACGGTCTAGACCAGGCTCCTTACAATGAGCAGTTCTTC. As protein: CASRPNGLDQAPYNEQFF. The chain combines TRBV23-1 with TRBJ2-1; no reliable D call. TRBV23-1 qualifies as an ORF whose function is uncertain. V lost 6 bases and J 4 bases, leaving 25 bases between the germline ends. The CDR3 is 18 residues long.

The chain couples TRBV24-1 to TRBJ1-2; 7 bases line up with TRBD1. This CDR3 has 16 amino acids. Unmatched junction bases numbered 15, after V lost 4 bases and J lost 8 bases. Germline lookup yields CDR1 KGHDR and CDR2 SFDVKD. CDR3 nucleotide sequence: TGTGCCACCAGTGACCCAACAGCACAGGGGCGAGGGGGCTACACCTTC. This encodes CATSDPTAQGRGGYTF.

The J gene is TRBJ2-7, the V gene TRBV28, with 10 positions matching TRBD1. Germline assignment: CDR1 MDHEN and CDR2 SYDVKM. With 6 bases clipped from V and 3 bases from J, the junction kept 8 bases outside the gene matches. This CDR3 is built from 15 residues. The chain's CDR3 is CASSPTGGANYEQYF. The CDR3 region has the DNA TGTGCCAGCAGCCCGACAGGGGGCGCAAACTACGAGCAGTACTTC. The full variable domain, its missing parts supplied by reference TRBV28 and TRBJ2-7, is DVKVTQSSRYLVKRTGEKVFLECVQDMDHENMFWYRQDPGLGLRLIYFSYDVKMKEKGDIPEGYSVSREKKERFSLILESASTNQTSMYLCASSPTGGANYEQYFGPGTRLTVT.

The gene calls are TRBV5-4 and TRBJ2-7, with TRBD2 matching 11 bases. This CDR3 has 14 residues. V shed 4 bases and J 2 bases; nucleotides not matched to a gene: 2. The germline CDR1 and CDR2 sequences are SGHNT and YYREEE (reference sequence). Written as DNA, the CDR3 is TGTGCCAGCAGCGTGGGACTAGCGGCCTACGAGCAGTACTTC. Translating it yields CASSVGLAAYEQYF.

The chain recombines TRBV5-4 with TRBJ2-3; possible D gene TRBD2, 5 bases. Trimming removed 2 bases at V and 0 bases at J, with 19 bases between. The CDR3 contains 18 residues. Germline V lookup: CDR1 SGHNT, CDR2 YYREEE (reference sequence). The CDR3 sequence: CASSFGLLGRSSTDTQYF. In DNA, the CDR3 is TGTGCCAGCAGCTTTGGCTTATTAGGGAGATCTAGCACAGATACGCAGTATTTT.